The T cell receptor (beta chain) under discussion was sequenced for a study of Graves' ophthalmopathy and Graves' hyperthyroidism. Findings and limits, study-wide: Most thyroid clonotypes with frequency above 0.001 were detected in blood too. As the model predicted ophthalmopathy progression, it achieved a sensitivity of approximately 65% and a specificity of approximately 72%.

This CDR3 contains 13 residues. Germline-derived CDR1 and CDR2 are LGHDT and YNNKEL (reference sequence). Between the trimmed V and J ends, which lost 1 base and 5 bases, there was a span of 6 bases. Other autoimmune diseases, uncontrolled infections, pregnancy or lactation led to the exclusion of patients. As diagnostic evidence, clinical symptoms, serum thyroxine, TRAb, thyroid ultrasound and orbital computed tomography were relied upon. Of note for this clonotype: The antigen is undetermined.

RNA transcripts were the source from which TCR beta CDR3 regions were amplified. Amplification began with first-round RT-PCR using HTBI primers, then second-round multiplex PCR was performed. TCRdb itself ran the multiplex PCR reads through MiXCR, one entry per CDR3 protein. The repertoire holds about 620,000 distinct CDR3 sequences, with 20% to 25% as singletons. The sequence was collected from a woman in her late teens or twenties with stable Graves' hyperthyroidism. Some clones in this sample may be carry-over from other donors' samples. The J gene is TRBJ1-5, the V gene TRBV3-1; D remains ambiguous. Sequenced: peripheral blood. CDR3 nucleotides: TGTGCCAGCAGCCAAGGAGTAGATCAGCCCCAGCATTTT. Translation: CASSQGVDQPQHF.